This record covers a single T cell receptor (beta chain). This entry belongs to a study of T cells in localized non-small cell lung cancer. Clones were read by immunoSEQ multiplex PCR, and TCRdb kept only the in-frame ones, dropping some. The sample carries tens of thousands of clones, 88% recorded once. Trimming removed 6 bases from V and 3 bases from J; junction bases left unmatched: 3. The CDR3 runs to 13 residues. The germline gives CDR1 ENHRY, CDR2 SYGVKD. The sample was peripheral blood, taken before any cancer treatment. The chain joins TRBV10-3 to TRBJ1-2; 8 bases are shared with TRBD1. This clonotype was obtained from a woman between 40 and 69 years old with stage I squamous cell lung carcinoma. CDR3 residues: CAIRDRVHYGYTF. The CDR3 nucleotides are TGTGCCATCAGGGACAGGGTTCACTATGGCTACACCTTC.